The T cell receptor (beta chain) described here comes from a study of blood T cells in healthy people across ages (dated by TCRdb to 2013 to 2016). General notes on the study: In model experiments, template switching captured roughly one uniquely barcoded TCR beta cDNA molecule for every two T cells. To track age-related changes in TCR beta repertoire diversity, the study relied on deep sequencing normalized with unique cDNA molecular identifiers. To avoid experimental bias, donors of different ages were spread randomly across the sequencing lanes. The donors were split into four age groups: young (average around 15 years), middle-aged (around 37), aged (roughly 65) and long-lived (approximately 89). Using the same blood draw, the study looked at two additional independent replicas of 1 million unique cDNA reads for two donors, one aged 18 to 30 and the other aged 80 or older.

The CDR3 numbers 15 residues from cysteine through phenylalanine. The kept DNA is CDR3 alone, 45 bases in frame from the first base. According to the germline V gene, CDR1 reads LGHNA and CDR2 reads YNFKEQ. Results and caveats for the whole study, not just this receptor: Because profiling used bulk unsorted PBMCs, naive and antigen-experienced compartments could not be compared conclusively. Because the CMV infection status of the donors was unknown, age-related changes in expanded clonotypes may potentially have been confounded. Observed TCR beta diversity per million T cells fell roughly linearly with age, and a significant reduction was already apparent by age roughly 40. There was a strong correlation between observed TCR beta diversity and the percentage of naive T cells measured by flow cytometry. Compared with the aged group, the long-lived group had more naive CD4+ T cells, fewer expanded clones and increased TCR diversity, suggesting age selection. Estimates of total diversity from one million sequenced T cells were regarded as lower bounds and underestimates.

Regarding this clonotype: The target of this receptor is not known. This may stem from a read error, because a much larger clone lies one nucleotide away.

Libraries were constructed by 5' RACE. The data were produced on an Illumina HiSeq 2500. A second PCR of roughly 7 to 11 cycles was performed with a sample-barcoded 5' primer and a J-beta primer mix. A unique molecular identifier was introduced onto each TCR beta cDNA molecule by a template-switch 5' adaptor carrying 12 random nucleotides. Each sample yielded at least 3 million CDR3-containing paired-end reads. First-strand cDNA was synthesized from all RNA with the Mint cDNA synthesis kit, primed by a TRBC-specific oligonucleotide. All cDNA was treated with uracil-DNA glycosylase and then went through a first 18-cycle PCR with the universal primers M1SS and BC2_uni_R. In the paper's pipeline: Each sample was normalized by randomly selecting 1 million high-quality reads, each carrying a distinct molecular identifier. Reads with shared molecular identifiers were discarded instead of being binned into consensus sequences. MiTCR, set to a Q25 quality threshold and the strictest error-elimination algorithm, was used for CDR3 identification, clonotype clustering and error correction. A nonparametric unseen species model with Euler transformation was used to estimate lower-bound total TCR beta diversity. In TCRdb, the public reads were trimmed at Q25 with fastp and aligned with MiXCR, with productive beta chains retained. When rows share a CDR3 protein, they turn into one entry using the most common DNA and genes. TCRdb, rather than the study authors, made the V and J calls. The sample table records 550,000 to 650,000 distinct CDR3 sequences; about 30% of these occur just once. 15% to 18% of the sample lies in the top ten.

Donors were approximately 42 systemically healthy Caucasian individuals from Russia aged about 6 to 100 years. Ten milliliters of peripheral blood were drawn from each donor into EDTA-treated Vacutainer tubes. PBMCs were isolated by Ficoll-Paque density-gradient centrifugation, with at least 7 million obtained per sample. Trizol reagent was used to extract total RNA from PBMCs, with at least 6 micrograms per sample. For every donor, an aliquot of PBMCs went through flow cytometry to measure the percentages of naive CD45RAhigh/CD27high T cells. The sample consisted of blood. The sequence was collected from a woman older than 75 in good health. The chain links TRBV4-2 with TRBJ1-1, with the D gene too uncertain to name. In nucleotides, the sequence is TGTGCCTGCAGCCAGACTGGGAGAATGAACACTGAAGCTTTCTTT. The translation is CACSQTGRMNTEAFF.